These T cell receptor beta chains were read from a single sample in a study of molecular identifiers for immune sequencing clone quantification. TCRdb re-called the PCR reads through MiXCR, storing one row per CDR3 protein. The sample contains about 320,000 distinct CDR3 sequences, 20% to 25% of which appear only once. Sequencing was performed on naive CD8+ T cells from blood, with Jurkat cell RNA spiked in. These receptors came from a human donor in good health. Some libraries in this study had Jurkat cell RNA spiked in. Each CDR3 is given with its conserved first and last residue. Fields, in order: V gene, CDR3 length, J gene, D gene, clone size, CDR3 DNA, CDR3 protein. The D gene is left open where the match is weak. The size of a clone is reported for some rows only, either as once, few or many, or as a class for expanded clones.

v_gene: TRBV4-1
len: 14
j_gene: TRBJ1-1
d_gene: .
abundance: many
CDR3nt: TGCGCCAGCAGCCAAGAACGAGGGTTGCCTGAAGCTTTCTTT
CDR3aa: CASSQERGLPEAFF

v_gene: TRBV10-3
len: 12
j_gene: TRBJ1-1
d_gene: .
abundance: .
CDR3nt: TGTGCCATCAGTGAGTCTGACACTGAAGCTTTCTTT
CDR3aa: CAISESDTEAFF

v_gene: TRBV4-3
len: 15
j_gene: TRBJ2-1
d_gene: TRBD1
abundance: many
CDR3nt: TGCGCCAGCAGCCTGGACAGGGGGTTTTTGTATGAGCAGTTCTTC
CDR3aa: CASSLDRGFLYEQFF

v_gene: TRBV13
len: 17
j_gene: TRBJ2-3
d_gene: TRBD2
abundance: many
CDR3nt: TGTGCCAGCAGAGACCTCCAGCGGGAGGGCCTTACCGATACGCAGTATTTT
CDR3aa: CASRDLQREGLTDTQYF

v_gene: TRBV2
len: 15
j_gene: TRBJ2-7
d_gene: TRBD1
abundance: many
CDR3nt: TGTGCCAGCAGTGAAAGCGGACAGGGCTCCTACGAGCAGTACTTC
CDR3aa: CASSESGQGSYEQYF

v_gene: TRBV20-1
len: 13
j_gene: TRBJ1-3
d_gene: .
abundance: many
CDR3nt: TGCAGTGCTAATACGGGATCTGGAAACACCATATATTTT
CDR3aa: CSANTGSGNTIYF

v_gene: TRBV4-1
len: 15
j_gene: TRBJ2-2
d_gene: TRBD1
abundance: many
CDR3nt: TGCGCCAGCAGCAAGGGACAGGGGGTTGCCGGGGAGCTGTTTTTT
CDR3aa: CASSKGQGVAGELFF

v_gene: TRBV19
len: 15
j_gene: TRBJ2-4
d_gene: .
abundance: few
CDR3nt: TGTGCCAGTAGTATAGACGATGGCTCTGGAAACATTCAGTACTTC
CDR3aa: CASSIDDGSGNIQYF

v_gene: TRBV27
len: 15
j_gene: TRBJ2-1
d_gene: TRBD2
abundance: few
CDR3nt: TGTGCCAGCAGTAAGGCTAGCGGGAGCATGAATGAGCAGTTCTTC
CDR3aa: CASSKASGSMNEQFF

v_gene: TRBV6-6
len: 16
j_gene: TRBJ2-5
d_gene: .
abundance: many
CDR3nt: TGTGCCAGCAGTTACTCGGGGGACGGATCCCAAGAGACCCAGTACTTC
CDR3aa: CASSYSGDGSQETQYF

v_gene: TRBV29-1
len: 13
j_gene: TRBJ1-1
d_gene: .
abundance: many
CDR3nt: TGCAGCGTTGGTATACGGGAGAACACTGAAGCTTTCTTT
CDR3aa: CSVGIRENTEAFF

v_gene: TRBV5-1
len: 16
j_gene: TRBJ2-2
d_gene: .
abundance: few
CDR3nt: TGCGCCAGCAGCTTTTCGTTATTTGGGAACACCGGGGAGCTGTTTTTT
CDR3aa: CASSFSLFGNTGELFF

v_gene: TRBV20-1
len: 16
j_gene: TRBJ2-1
d_gene: .
abundance: many
CDR3nt: TGCAGTGCTAGAGAGATCGGGAGTTTGTCCTACAATGAGCAGTTCTTC
CDR3aa: CSAREIGSLSYNEQFF

v_gene: TRBV5-1
len: 15
j_gene: TRBJ2-7
d_gene: .
abundance: many
CDR3nt: TGCGCCAGCAGCCTAGGACAGCACAGATCCTACGAGCAGTACTTC
CDR3aa: CASSLGQHRSYEQYF

v_gene: TRBV27
len: 17
j_gene: TRBJ1-6
d_gene: .
abundance: few
CDR3nt: TGTGCCAGCAGTTTAATGGGACCGAGCTCCTATAATTCACCCCTCCACTTT
CDR3aa: CASSLMGPSSYNSPLHF

v_gene: TRBV18
len: 12
j_gene: TRBJ2-7
d_gene: .
abundance: .
CDR3nt: TGTGCCAGCTCAATATCCGGCTACGGGCAGTACTTC
CDR3aa: CASSISGYGQYF

v_gene: TRBV2
len: 15
j_gene: TRBJ1-5
d_gene: .
abundance: many
CDR3nt: TGTGCCAGCAGTGAGAGTACCTCGAACAATCAGCCCCAGCATTTT
CDR3aa: CASSESTSNNQPQHF

v_gene: TRBV12-3/TRBV12-4
len: 15
j_gene: TRBJ2-5
d_gene: .
abundance: many
CDR3nt: TGTGCCAGCAGTTACAGGGAGACGTACCAAGAGACCCAGTACTTC
CDR3aa: CASSYRETYQETQYF

v_gene: TRBV2
len: 17
j_gene: TRBJ2-7
d_gene: .
abundance: few
CDR3nt: TGTGCCAGCAGTGACTGGCAGGCACTAACCTCCTCCTACGAGCAGTACTTC
CDR3aa: CASSDWQALTSSYEQYF

v_gene: TRBV5-1
len: 15
j_gene: TRBJ2-5
d_gene: .
abundance: many
CDR3nt: TGCGCCAGCAGCTTGGACTGGCAGGCGGACGGGACCCAGTACTTC
CDR3aa: CASSLDWQADGTQYF

v_gene: TRBV14
len: 14
j_gene: TRBJ2-7
d_gene: TRBD1
abundance: many
CDR3nt: TGTGCCAGCAGCCAAGGTGACAGGGGCCACGAGCAGTACTTC
CDR3aa: CASSQGDRGHEQYF

v_gene: TRBV20-1
len: 13
j_gene: TRBJ2-7
d_gene: TRBD2
abundance: .
CDR3nt: TGCAGTGCCTTAGCGGGGGAAGCCTACGAGCAGTACTTC
CDR3aa: CSALAGEAYEQYF

v_gene: TRBV13
len: 13
j_gene: TRBJ2-7
d_gene: .
abundance: many
CDR3nt: TGTGCCAGCAGATTAGATGGTCGGGGCGAGCAGTACTTC
CDR3aa: CASRLDGRGEQYF

v_gene: TRBV30
len: 14
j_gene: TRBJ2-3
d_gene: .
abundance: .
CDR3nt: TGTGCCAGGAGTGTACAAACTAGCACAGATACGCAGTATTTT
CDR3aa: CARSVQTSTDTQYF

v_gene: TRBV27
len: 14
j_gene: TRBJ2-7
d_gene: TRBD1
abundance: many
CDR3nt: TGTGCCAGCAGTGCGGGACAGGGGGCTTACGAGCAGTACTTC
CDR3aa: CASSAGQGAYEQYF

v_gene: TRBV12-3/TRBV12-4
len: 11
j_gene: TRBJ2-1
d_gene: TRBD1
abundance: many
CDR3nt: TGTGCCAGCAGCATCGGGACAGGGTGGTTCTTC
CDR3aa: CASSIGTGWFF

v_gene: TRBV5-6
len: 13
j_gene: TRBJ2-7
d_gene: TRBD1
abundance: many
CDR3nt: TGTGCCAGCAGCCTGACAGGGAACTACGAGCAGTACTTC
CDR3aa: CASSLTGNYEQYF

v_gene: TRBV4-3
len: 15
j_gene: TRBJ1-3
d_gene: .
abundance: many
CDR3nt: TGCGCCAGCAGCCAAGACCCGAGCTCTGGAAACACCATATATTTT
CDR3aa: CASSQDPSSGNTIYF